One and the same sample provided the 3 T cell receptor beta chains below, sequenced in a study of T cells in Graves' hyperthyroidism and ophthalmopathy. Amplified TCR beta CDR3 regions derived from RNA transcripts. The study used the HTBI primer set for a first-round RT-PCR of the TCR CDR3. In TCRdb, the multiplex PCR reads were re-called with MiXCR into one record per CDR3 protein. This sample has some 420,000 distinct CDR3 sequences, with approximately 13% found just once. The sample consisted of blood. The source of these receptors is a woman aged 18 to 35 with Graves' hyperthyroidism.

This clonotype was counted ten times or more. CDR3 in amino acids: CASSLTGAWEETQYF. The DNA of the CDR3 is TGCGCCAGCAGCTTGACGGGGGCGTGGGAAGAGACCCAGTACTTC. The J gene is TRBJ2-5, the V gene TRBV5-1; D could derive from TRBD1 or TRBD2 (6 bases each). V gave up 1 base and J gave up 3 bases, with 13 bases separating them. The CDR3 contains 15 residues. Germline loops: CDR1 SGHRS, CDR2 YFSETQ.

The J gene is TRBJ2-1, the V gene TRBV9, with 8 bases that match TRBD2. CDR3 length equals 16 residues. V was pared by 0 bases and J by 0 bases, with 2 bases of the junction left unmatched. CDR1 and CDR2 from the germline V gene are SGDLS and YYNGEE. For the CDR3, the DNA is TGTGCCAGCAGCGTAGCTAGCGGGTTCTCCTACAATGAGCAGTTCTTC. Amino acid sequence: CASSVASGFSYNEQFF.

This clonotype was observed at least ten times. The chain joins TRBV10-3 to TRBJ2-7; D perhaps matches TRBD1 (5 bases). Trimming took 2 bases from V and 9 from J, leaving 14 bases between them. This CDR3 is 13 amino acids long. Germline values: CDR1 ENHRY, CDR2 SYGVKD. CDR3 protein: CAISEQEGGAQYF. CDR3 DNA: TGTGCCATCAGTGAGCAAGAAGGTGGGGCGCAGTACTTC.